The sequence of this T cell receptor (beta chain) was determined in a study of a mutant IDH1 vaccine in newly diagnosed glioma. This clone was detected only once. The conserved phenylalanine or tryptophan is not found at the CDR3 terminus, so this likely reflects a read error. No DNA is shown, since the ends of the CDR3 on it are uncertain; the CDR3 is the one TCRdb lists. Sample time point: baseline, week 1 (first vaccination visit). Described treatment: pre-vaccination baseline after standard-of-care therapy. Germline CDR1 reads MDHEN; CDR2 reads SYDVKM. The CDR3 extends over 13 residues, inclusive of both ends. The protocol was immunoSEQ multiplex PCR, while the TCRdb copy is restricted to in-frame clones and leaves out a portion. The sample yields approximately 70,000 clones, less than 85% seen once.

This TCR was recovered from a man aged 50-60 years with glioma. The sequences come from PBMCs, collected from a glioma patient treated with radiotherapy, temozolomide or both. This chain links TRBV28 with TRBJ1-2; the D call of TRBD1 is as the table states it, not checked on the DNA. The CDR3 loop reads CASSLLPGQGFQV.